Shown below are 9 T cell receptor beta chains from a single sample sequenced in a study of T cell responses to AZD1222 COVID-19 vaccine. Assay: immunoSEQ multiplex PCR; the TCRdb copy retains only in-frame clones and omits some. The table shows about 100,000 clones, with around nine tenths occurring only once. The sequencing here drew on peripheral blood, taken on day 0 of AZD1222 vaccination. The receptor source for this set is an adult in good health.

The CDR3 protein is CASSDSLNEKLFF. For the CDR3, the DNA is TGTGCCAGCAGTGACAGTCTTAATGAAAAACTGTTTTTT. V gene TRBV6-1 combines with J gene TRBJ1-4; D is ambiguous. Germline CDR1 MNHNS, CDR2 SASEGT. Between the trimmed V and J ends, which lost 3 bases and 4 bases, there was a span of 6 bases. This CDR3 spans 13 amino acids.

The chain links TRBV9 to TRBJ1-2; D is ambiguous. The CDR3 covers 13 residues. CDR1 and CDR2 (germline): SGDLS, YYNGEE. Trimming took off 3 bases at V and 8 bases at J, with 14 bases between the two ends. The CDR3 spells CASSEDFTGGYTF. The CDR3 nucleotides read TGTGCCAGCAGCGAGGACTTCACGGGGGGCTACACCTTC.

The chain couples TRBV30 to TRBJ2-2; TRBD1 aligns across 8 bases. V lost 3 bases and J lost 7; bases outside the gene matches: 7. The CDR3 sequence is 14 residues long. The germline V gene encodes CDR1 GTSNPN and CDR2 SVGIG (reference sequence). This chain's CDR3 is CAWSGQGVIGELFF. CDR3 nucleotides: TGTGCCTGGAGCGGACAGGGAGTCATCGGGGAGCTGTTTTTT.

V and J are TRBV6-5 and TRBJ1-2, with D unclear. Germline assignment: CDR1 MNHEY and CDR2 SVGAGI. The CDR3 extends over 15 amino acids. Trimming removed 0 bases at V and 7 bases at J, with 15 bases between. This chain's CDR3 is CASSYSSAGETGYTF. The CDR3 DNA follows: TGTGCCAGCAGTTACTCGAGCGCCGGGGAAACTGGCTACACCTTC.

The rearrangement joins TRBV7-9 to TRBJ1-1, with D possibly TRBD1 on 5 matching bases. The V and J ends lost 2 bases and 0 bases respectively, with 7 bases between them. The length of the CDR3 is 14 residues. The germline V gene encodes CDR1 SEHNR and CDR2 FQNEAQ (reference sequence). The CDR3 DNA is TGTGCCAGCAGCTTACCAGGGTTGAACACTGAAGCTTTCTTT. Its translation: CASSLPGLNTEAFF.

This chain uses TRBV23-1 with TRBJ1-4; D call uncertain. TRBV23-1 is identified as an open reading frame with a role that is uncertain. Trimming removed 6 bases at V and 5 bases at J, with 16 bases between. The CDR3 extends over 15 amino acids. The CDR3 sequence: CASRTTRNPNEKLFF. The CDR3 DNA follows: TGCGCCAGCAGGACGACAAGAAACCCGAATGAAAAACTGTTTTTT.

The chain carries TRBV9 and TRBJ1-1; no definite D call. CDR3 length: 13 amino acids. The germline V gene encodes CDR1 SGDLS and CDR2 YYNGEE. Trimming removed 5 bases at V and 1 base at J, with 9 bases between. CDR3 DNA: TGTGCCAGCAGACGGGTTGAGAACACTGAAGCTTTCTTT. It specifies CASRRVENTEAFF.

The chain combines TRBV27 with TRBJ2-3; 14 nucleotides match TRBD2. The J segment lost 4 bases and the V segment lost 5 bases, leaving 11 bases of the junction unmatched. The CDR3 has 18 residues. Germline loops: CDR1 MNHEY, CDR2 SMNVEV (reference sequence). The CDR3 DNA reads as TGTGCCAGCAGTACCCGGACTAGCGGGAGGTATGACCCAGATACGCAGTATTTT. Translation: CASSTRTSGRYDPDTQYF.

The V and J genes are TRBV6-5 and TRBJ1-3; D unclear. The CDR3 is made up of 15 amino acids. Looked up from germline, CDR1 is MNHEY and CDR2 is SVGAGI. V was trimmed by 8 bases and J by 2 bases, leaving 16 bases between them. The CDR3 here is CASEPPVAPGNTIYF. The CDR3 DNA reads TGTGCCAGCGAACCCCCTGTGGCTCCTGGAAACACCATATATTTT.